Following are 30 T cell receptor beta chains from one sample sequenced in a study of read filtering for tumor transcriptome and immune sequencing (dated by TCRdb to the early 2020s). TCRdb records Illumina HiSeq 4000 as the sequencer. Starting from roughly 410 ng RNA, TCR libraries were constructed with the Immunoverse kit using molecular barcoded adaptors that cover the alpha/delta and beta/gamma chains. TCRdb ran its own pipeline on the public reads, namely fastp trimming at Q25 and MiXCR clone calling, and kept in-frame beta chains. Entries are consolidated by CDR3 protein sequence, retaining the most common genes and DNA. The sample yields approximately 5,000 distinct CDR3 sequences; roughly 20% were counted once. Around a fifth of the sample lies in the top ten. Sample: a population of CD138-negative cells sorted from bone marrow. Interpreted using the paper, the cell subset or site label stands for: bone marrow mononuclear cells depleted of CD138+ plasma/myeloma cells by negative magnetic selection. These receptors originate from a donor aged 40 or over with multiple myeloma.

This clonotype qualifies as medium-sized. The V call is TRBV24-1, the J call TRBJ2-7; D might be TRBD2 (5 bases). Trimming removed 6 bases at V and 5 bases at J, with 10 bases between. The CDR3 extends over 12 amino acids. CDR1 KGHDR and CDR2 SFDVKD come from the germline V gene. The CDR3 region has the DNA TGTGCCACCAGTTCGGAGGTGAACGAGCAGTACTTC. This sequence encodes CATSSEVNEQYF.

This clonotype was counted at least ten times. The rearrangement joins TRBV7-8 to TRBJ1-3; D is undetermined. Germline-derived CDR1 and CDR2 are SGHVS and FQNEAQ. V was trimmed by 4 bases and J by 4 bases, leaving 8 bases between them. This CDR3 spans 13 amino acids. CDR3 coding DNA: TGTGCCAGCAGCTCCGCCCAAGGAAACACCATATATTTT. This codes for CASSSAQGNTIYF.

This clonotype was recorded many times. V gene TRBV30 combines with J gene TRBJ1-1; unclear D gene. The V end lost 2 bases, the J end lost 6 bases, and 7 bases lay between the germline ends. The length of the CDR3 is 11 residues. Germline lookup yields CDR1 GTSNPN and CDR2 SVGIG (reference sequence). CDR3 region: CAWSLGAEAFF. The CDR3 DNA reads TGTGCCTGGAGTCTGGGTGCTGAAGCTTTCTTT.

Many counts were recorded for this clonotype. The V call is TRBV28, the J call TRBJ1-4, with unresolved D. V gave up 6 bases and J gave up 6 bases, with 14 bases separating them. CDR1 is MDHEN, CDR2 SYDVKM, per germline. This CDR3 comprises 14 residues. CDR3 in DNA: TGTGCCAGCAGGAAGACACTCCCCCATGAAAAACTGTTTTTT. It translates to CASRKTLPHEKLFF.

In this sample, this clonotype is medium-sized. V gene TRBV29-1 combines with J gene TRBJ2-1; D unresolved. V lost 0 bases and J lost 2, with 8 bases in between. Germline V CDR1 and CDR2: SQVTM, ANQGSEA. The CDR3 is 14 amino acids. The CDR3 DNA reads TGCAGCGTTGAAGAGGCCAGGCCCTACAATGAGCAGTTCTTC. This translates into CSVEEARPYNEQFF.

This clonotype is categorized as medium-sized. V and J are TRBV27 and TRBJ2-3; possibly TRBD1 for D (5 bases). V shed 6 bases and J shed 13 bases, with 20 bases lying between them. Per the germline V gene, CDR1 is MNHEY and CDR2 is SMNVEV (reference sequence). CDR3 length equals 13 residues. The CDR3 loop is CASSPGLGQSEYF. The CDR3 DNA follows: TGTGCCAGCAGCCCAGGGCTTGGGCAGAGTGAGTATTTT.

Remarks on this clonotype: A far larger clone is only one base removed, so a read error is likely. This chain's CDR3 is CASSMELGSYEQYF. CDR3 in DNA: TGTGCCAGCAGCATGGAGTTGGGTTCCTACGAGCAGTACTTC. This chain uses TRBV5-1 with TRBJ2-7; no clear D. The CDR3 is 14 amino acids. Germline CDR1 is SGHRS and CDR2 is YFSETQ.

In this sample, this clonotype turned up many times. Given a much more abundant clone one base away, this may be a read error. The chain links TRBV6-6 to TRBJ1-4, with D unresolved. The CDR3 consists of 15 residues. CDR1 is MNHNY, CDR2 SVGAGI, per germline (reference sequence). Here the CDR3 DNA reads TGTGCCAGCAGGAAGACAAGAAAGGAATATGAAAAACGGTTTTTT. Amino acids: CASRKTRKEYEKRFF.

Notes on this clonotype: Germline is not matched at one junction end, which may reflect a read error. CDR3 nucleotide sequence: TGTGCCAGCAGCCCCGGGACAGGGGTACTGGAACTAGCGGGAGGAAAAACAGATACGCAGTGTTTT. Translation gives CASSPGTGVLELAGGKTDTQCF. V is TRBV7-9 and J is TRBJ2-3; 12 nucleotides match TRBD2. There are 22 residues in the CDR3. Germline V gives CDR1 SEHNR, CDR2 FQNEAQ (reference sequence). Supplemented by reference TRBV7-9 and TRBJ2-3, the full variable domain reads DTGVSQNPRHKITKRGQNVTFRCDPISEHNRLYWYRQTLGQGPEFLTYFQNEAQLEKSRLLSDRFSAERPKGSFSTLEIQRTEQGDSAMYLCASSPGTGVLELAGGKTDTQCFGPGTRLTVL.

This clonotype showed up many times. The genes are TRBV2 and TRBJ2-5; 7 bases are shared with TRBD2. With 5 bases clipped from V and 1 base from J, the junction kept 7 bases outside the gene matches. Germline CDR1 is SNHLY and CDR2 is FYNNEI. The CDR3 covers 15 residues. The DNA of the CDR3 is TGTGCCAGCAGTTCTGGGAGGGAGGCCCAAGAGACCCAGTACTTC. Translating it yields CASSSGREAQETQYF.

This clonotype is judged medium-sized (0.01 to 0.1%). The chain carries TRBV20-1 and TRBJ2-4; tentatively, D is TRBD1 or TRBD2 (6 bases each). The DNA end favors TRBJ2-3, so the J call may be wrong. CDR1 is DFQATT, CDR2 SNEGSKA, per germline (reference sequence). There are 12 residues in the CDR3. CDR3 in amino acids: CSARRGERSQYF. CDR3 DNA sequence: TGCAGTGCTAGAAGGGGGGAGAGATCTCAGTATTTT.

By share, this clonotype ranks as medium-sized. CDR3 amino acids: CASSQRSPTSGSGDEQFF. CDR3 bases: TGTGCCAGCAGCCAAAGAAGCCCGACTAGCGGGAGCGGGGATGAGCAGTTCTTC. The chain is built from TRBV3-1 and TRBJ2-1, with 12 bases lining up with TRBD2. Trimming took 2 bases from V and 8 from J; bases not matched to a gene: 13. Germline V CDR1 and CDR2: LGHDT, YNNKEL (reference sequence). The CDR3 sequence is 18 residues long.

This clonotype rates as medium-sized. The chain employs TRBV6-6 and TRBJ2-3; 7 bases match TRBD2. The V gene's germline CDR1 is MNHNY and CDR2 SVGAGI (reference sequence). The CDR3 spans 15 residues. J was trimmed by 0 bases and V by 7 bases; bases with no gene match: 7. Here the CDR3 reads CASTSGRASTDTQYF. As DNA, the CDR3 is TGTGCCAGCACCTCTGGGAGGGCTAGCACAGATACGCAGTATTTT.

This clonotype was observed at least ten times. This clone may be a read error of a much larger clone one base away. The gene calls are TRBV27 and TRBJ1-5, with D perhaps TRBD1 (5 bases). This CDR3 is built from 14 residues. CDR1 and CDR2 from the germline V gene are MNHEY and SMNVEV (reference sequence). CDR3 in amino acids: CASSISGKGQSQHF. As DNA, the CDR3 is TGTGCCAGCAGTATCTCAGGGAAAGGTCAGTCCCAGCATTTT.

This clonotype is classed as medium-sized. This chain uses TRBV6-5 with TRBJ2-5; 7 nucleotides agree with TRBD2. This CDR3 is 16 amino acids long. V lost 6 bases, J lost 4 bases, and 14 bases stayed unmatched. CDR1 MNHEY and CDR2 SVGAGI come from the germline V gene. The CDR3 DNA reads as TGTGCCAGCAGCTACGAGGCTAGCGGAGCCCCAGAGACCCAGTACTTC. Translated, it gives CASSYEASGAPETQYF.

This clonotype appeared a single time. V gene TRBV12-3 or TRBV12-4 combines with J gene TRBJ2-1; 12 bases map to TRBD2. This CDR3 has 15 residues. V lost 6 bases to trimming and J lost 9 bases; unmatched junction nucleotides: 9. In DNA form, the CDR3 reads TGTGCCAGCAGCCCCCTAGCGGGGGGGCCCAGTGAGCAGTTCTTC. It translates to CASSPLAGGPSEQFF.

This clonotype is deemed medium-sized. The chain uses TRBV11-3 and TRBJ2-2; the D is unclear. This CDR3 is built from 16 residues. Per the germline V gene, CDR1 is SGHNT and CDR2 is YENEEA. Deletions cut 5 bases from V and 3 bases from J, with 16 bases between. CDR3 amino acids: CASSPGRSVDTGELFF. As DNA, the CDR3 is TGTGCCAGCAGCCCCGGACGAAGCGTCGACACCGGGGAGCTGTTTTTT. Combining the CDR3 with reference TRBV11-3 and TRBJ2-2 gives the whole variable domain EAGVVQSPRYKIIEKKQPVAFWCNPISGHNTLYWYLQNLGQGPELLIRYENEEAVDDSQLPKDRFSAERLKGVDSTLKIQPAELGDSAVYLCASSPGRSVDTGELFFGEGSRLTVL.

This clonotype was seen repeatedly, ten times or more. This may stem from a read error, because a much larger clone lies one nucleotide away. V gene TRBV20-1 combines with J gene TRBJ2-6; possible D gene TRBD2, 6 bases. Germline CDR1 DFQATT, CDR2 SNEGSKA (reference sequence). The CDR3 contains 14 residues. Written as DNA, the CDR3 is TGCAGTGCTAGGGGGGGAACTGGGGCCAACGCCCTGACTTTC. Translated, it gives CSARGGTGANALTF.

This clonotype was observed many times. The J gene is TRBJ2-5, the V gene TRBV13; D might be TRBD1 or TRBD2, each matching 5 bases. Germline V CDR1 and CDR2: PRHDT, FYEKMQ (reference sequence). V lost 4 bases and J 3 bases, leaving 12 bases between the germline ends. There are 14 residues in the CDR3. The CDR3 reads CASSWLWGKETQYF. The DNA for the CDR3 is TGTGCCAGCAGCTGGCTATGGGGGAAAGAGACCCAGTACTTC.

This clonotype is medium-sized. The V gene is TRBV28, the J gene TRBJ2-7; D is possibly TRBD2 (5 bases). Trimming shortened V by 6 bases and J by 4 bases, and 13 bases separated the two germline ends. Germline values: CDR1 MDHEN, CDR2 SYDVKM. The CDR3 runs to 13 residues. The CDR3 DNA follows: TGTGCCAGCAGGGCGTCCGGAGGTTACGAGCAGTACTTC. It yields the protein CASRASGGYEQYF.

As concerns this clonotype: The conserved closing phenylalanine or tryptophan is absent in this CDR3, likely reflecting a read error. This sequence joins TRBV4-3 and TRBJ2-3; D tentatively fits TRBD1 or TRBD2 (5 bases each). The CDR3 contains 16 residues. CDR1 is LGHNA, CDR2 YSLEER, per germline. Trimming pared 1 base from V and 2 bases from J, leaving 13 bases between. The CDR3: CASSQGRGPHTDTQYL. The CDR3 DNA sequence: TGCGCCAGCAGCCAAGGTAGGGGACCACACACAGATACGCAGTATCTT.

This clonotype is categorized as medium-sized. V is TRBV28 and J is TRBJ1-5; maybe TRBD1 (5 bases). This CDR3 region has 16 residues. Germline-derived CDR1 and CDR2 are MDHEN and SYDVKM. With 8 bases removed from V and 2 bases from J, the gap between germline ends came to 19 bases. CDR3 coding DNA: TGTGCCAGCGCAAGGGAGGGACTTCGTGGCAATCAGCCCCAGCATTTT. Residues: CASAREGLRGNQPQHF.

With respect to this clonotype: This sequence is one base from a far larger clone and is likely a read error. This chain connects TRBV11-3 to TRBJ2-1; 11 nucleotides line up with TRBD2. Losses at the gene ends were 5 bases for V and 6 bases for J; bases not matched to a gene: 9. The CDR3 extends over 16 amino acids. The germline CDR1 and CDR2 sequences are SGHNT and YENEEA. CDR3 loop: CASSRITSGSCNEQFF. The DNA for the CDR3 is TGTGCCAGCAGCCGAATTACTAGCGGGAGTTGCAATGAGCAGTTCTTC.

There are a few counts of this clonotype. V gene TRBV24-1 combines with J gene TRBJ2-2; D call uncertain. From germline, CDR1 is KGHDR and CDR2 SFDVKD. CDR3 length equals 11 residues. Trimming removed 5 bases at V and 6 bases at J, with 3 bases between. This CDR3 is CATSVSGELFF. CDR3 sequence (DNA): TGTGCCACCAGTGTTTCCGGGGAGCTGTTTTTT.

This chain uses TRBV2 with TRBJ1-5, with a weak D call TRBD1 (6 bases). V was shortened by 8 bases and J by 3 bases, with 14 bases between the two germline ends. Germline V gives CDR1 SNHLY, CDR2 FYNNEI. This CDR3 has 14 residues. The CDR3 region has the DNA TGTGCCAGCTGGACAGCCAAGGACAATCAGCCCCAGCATTTT. It encodes CASWTAKDNQPQHF.

This clonotype is termed medium-sized. The chain is built from TRBV5-5 and TRBJ2-1, with 7 positions matching TRBD1. Germline assignment: CDR1 SGHKS and CDR2 YYEKEE (reference sequence). The CDR3 covers 15 residues. V shed 1 base, J shed 5 bases, and the junction held 6 bases outside the gene matches. The CDR3 DNA reads TGTGCCAGCAGCTTGAGGGGGCTGGAAAACAATGAGCAGTTCTTC. This codes for CASSLRGLENNEQFF.

This clonotype came up many times. This chain joins TRBV5-4 and TRBJ2-5, with D maybe TRBD2 (6 bases). This CDR3 region has 15 residues. Germline CDR1 and CDR2: SGHNT and YYREEE (reference sequence). V gave up 4 bases and J gave up 5 bases, with 18 bases separating them. The CDR3 DNA reads as TGTGCCAGCAGCACTCCGCCAGGCGGGACGGAGACCCAGTACTTC. Protein sequence: CASSTPPGGTETQYF. The whole variable domain, remainder taken from reference TRBV5-4 and TRBJ2-5, is ETGVTQSPTHLIKTRGQQVTLRCSSQSGHNTVSWYQQALGQGPQFIFQYYREEENGRGNFPPRFSGLQFPNYSSELNVNALELDDSALYLCASSTPPGGTETQYFGPGTRLLVL.

This clonotype was found once. The chain combines TRBV5-1 with TRBJ2-7; D gene ambiguous. Germline CDR1 and CDR2: SGHRS and YFSETQ. The CDR3 loop spans 13 amino acids. Trimming shortened V by 0 bases and J by 2 bases, and 6 bases separated the two germline ends. The CDR3 DNA sequence: TGCGCCAGCAGCTTGGAAGCCCCCTACGAGCAGTACTTC. Encoded protein: CASSLEAPYEQYF.

The rearrangement joins TRBV28 to TRBJ1-1; no clear D. Germline CDR1 reads MDHEN; CDR2 reads SYDVKM. The CDR3 spans 11 residues. Trimming took off 6 bases at V and 3 bases at J, with 5 bases between the two ends. DNA for the CDR3: TGTGCCAGCAGATACGACACTGAAGCTTTCTTT. Its translation: CASRYDTEAFF.

This clonotype was seen at least ten times. The chain combines TRBV28 with TRBJ2-3; 7 nucleotides match TRBD2. The germline CDR1 and CDR2 sequences are MDHEN and SYDVKM. The V segment lost 6 bases and the J segment 0 bases; nucleotides outside the gene matches: 3. The CDR3 spans 14 residues. CDR3 residues: CASSLAASTDTQYF. The CDR3, as DNA: TGTGCCAGCAGCCTAGCGGCTAGCACAGATACGCAGTATTTT. Based on the CDR3 plus reference TRBV28 and TRBJ2-3, the full variable domain is DVKVTQSSRYLVKRTGEKVFLECVQDMDHENMFWYRQDPGLGLRLIYFSYDVKMKEKGDIPEGYSVSREKKERFSLILESASTNQTSMYLCASSLAASTDTQYFGPGTRLTVL.